Listed below are T cell receptor beta chains from one sample, sequenced in a study of blood T cell repertoires in COVID-19. Sequencing used immunoSEQ multiplex PCR; TCRdb keeps in-frame clones, though not all of them. The sample contains some 200,000 clones, roughly four fifths of which appear only once. Sequencing was performed on PBMCs or T cells enriched from blood (not recorded which). The receptors stem from a man aged 40-50 years who had recovered from COVID-19. The CDR3 runs from the conserved cysteine through the conserved F or W. Each record gives: J gene, D gene, clone size, V gene, CDR3 DNA, CDR3 protein. D genes are given only for firm matches. Clone size is not always given. Where it is, it says once, few, many or a class for expanded clones.

J gene: TRBJ1-6
D gene: TRBD1
clone size: -
V gene: TRBV4-3
CDR3 DNA: TGCGCCAGCAGCCAGAAGGGGCAGGGGGCTGATAATTCACCCCTCCACTTT
CDR3 protein: CASSQKGQGADNSPLHF

J gene: TRBJ1-1
D gene: -
clone size: -
V gene: TRBV5-1
CDR3 DNA: TGCGCCAGCAGCTTGAGAAGCTATAACACTGAAGCTTTCTTT
CDR3 protein: CASSLRSYNTEAFF

J gene: TRBJ2-5
D gene: TRBD1
clone size: -
V gene: TRBV10-3
CDR3 DNA: TGTGCCACCACAGAGGACAGGGTCCAAGAGACCCAGTACTTC
CDR3 protein: CATTEDRVQETQYF

J gene: TRBJ1-1
D gene: -
clone size: -
V gene: TRBV6-6
CDR3 DNA: TGTGCCAGCAGTTACAATGCAGGGAAGCCGAACACTGAAGCTTTCTTT
CDR3 protein: CASSYNAGKPNTEAFF

J gene: TRBJ2-1
D gene: -
clone size: -
V gene: TRBV7-2
CDR3 DNA: TGTGCCAGCAGCTTTGCTACTAGGGCGGGTCAATCCTACAATGAGCAGTTCTTC
CDR3 protein: CASSFATRAGQSYNEQFF

J gene: TRBJ1-5
D gene: TRBD1
clone size: once
V gene: TRBV3-1/TRBV3-2
CDR3 DNA: TGTGCCAGCAGCCAAGGAACAGGGGACGATCAGCCCCAGCATTTT
CDR3 protein: CASSQGTGDDQPQHF

J gene: TRBJ1-1
D gene: -
clone size: -
V gene: TRBV4-1
CDR3 DNA: TGCGCCAGCAGCCAAGAAAGTATCCCAGGCACTGAAGCTTTCTTT
CDR3 protein: CASSQESIPGTEAFF

J gene: TRBJ2-7
D gene: TRBD1
clone size: -
V gene: TRBV5-5
CDR3 DNA: TGTGCCAGCAGCCCTAACAGGGGCGCCTTAAGTAAGTACGAGCAGTACTTC
CDR3 protein: CASSPNRGALSKYEQYF

J gene: TRBJ2-3
D gene: -
clone size: -
V gene: TRBV24-1
CDR3 DNA: TGTGCCACCAGTGATTCCGGAGTAGTAACAGATACGCAGTATTTT
CDR3 protein: CATSDSGVVTDTQYF

J gene: TRBJ1-2
D gene: TRBD1
clone size: -
V gene: TRBV7-8
CDR3 DNA: TGTGCCAGCAGCCTCCTTGTAGGGACAGGGGCGGGCTACACCTTC
CDR3 protein: CASSLLVGTGAGYTF

J gene: TRBJ1-2
D gene: -
clone size: -
V gene: TRBV5-1
CDR3 DNA: TGCGCCAGCAGCTTGGACAGGCCCTCTAACTATGGCTACACCTTC
CDR3 protein: CASSLDRPSNYGYTF

J gene: TRBJ2-1
D gene: TRBD2
clone size: -
V gene: TRBV5-1
CDR3 DNA: TGCGCCAGCAAGACGGCGGGAGCGGCCTACAATGAGCAGTTCTTC
CDR3 protein: CASKTAGAAYNEQFF

J gene: TRBJ1-1
D gene: -
clone size: -
V gene: TRBV29-1
CDR3 DNA: TGCAGCGTTGAAGTTAGCGACACTGAAGCTTTCTTT
CDR3 protein: CSVEVSDTEAFF

J gene: TRBJ1-1
D gene: -
clone size: -
V gene: TRBV11-2
CDR3 DNA: TGTGCCAGCAGCCAACAGGGCGGCACTGAAGCTTTCTTT
CDR3 protein: CASSQQGGTEAFF

J gene: TRBJ1-3
D gene: TRBD1
clone size: -
V gene: TRBV5-3
CDR3 DNA: TGTGCCTTACCCTGCAGGGGGCGGGGAAACACCATATATTTT
CDR3 protein: CALPCRGRGNTIYF

J gene: TRBJ2-2
D gene: TRBD1
clone size: -
V gene: TRBV19
CDR3 DNA: TGTGCCAGTAGTATGGGACAGGGGACCGGGGAGCTGTTTTTT
CDR3 protein: CASSMGQGTGELFF

J gene: TRBJ1-2
D gene: -
clone size: -
V gene: TRBV6-5
CDR3 DNA: TGTGCCAGCAGTCACCGGGACTTCTATGGCTACACCTTC
CDR3 protein: CASSHRDFYGYTF

J gene: TRBJ1-2
D gene: -
clone size: -
V gene: TRBV29-1
CDR3 DNA: TGCAGCGTTATATCAGGGAGGAGCTATGGCTACACCTTC
CDR3 protein: CSVISGRSYGYTF

J gene: TRBJ1-2
D gene: -
clone size: -
V gene: TRBV19
CDR3 DNA: TGTGCCAGTAGTATTGAGGACAGTGCCCGAGAGGGCTACACCTTC
CDR3 protein: CASSIEDSAREGYTF

J gene: TRBJ2-3
D gene: TRBD1
clone size: -
V gene: TRBV24-1
CDR3 DNA: TGTGCCACCAGTGATCTAAGAAGACAGGGTAGCACAGATACGCAGTATTTT
CDR3 protein: CATSDLRRQGSTDTQYF

J gene: TRBJ1-1
D gene: TRBD1
clone size: once
V gene: TRBV7-3
CDR3 DNA: TGTGCCAGCAGCTTAAATTCGGAGACAGGGAGGCTTGGGGCTTTCTTT
CDR3 protein: CASSLNSETGRLGAFF

J gene: TRBJ1-1
D gene: TRBD1
clone size: once
V gene: TRBV9
CDR3 DNA: TGTGCCAGCAGCGTAACGGACAGGGTGAACACTGAAGCTTTCTTT
CDR3 protein: CASSVTDRVNTEAFF

J gene: TRBJ2-5
D gene: -
clone size: -
V gene: TRBV18
CDR3 DNA: TGTGCCAGCTCACCAATGGCTAGCCCCCAAGAGACCCAGTACTTC
CDR3 protein: CASSPMASPQETQYF

J gene: TRBJ1-1
D gene: -
clone size: -
V gene: TRBV19
CDR3 DNA: TGTGCCAGTAGTATAGAAGGCAGGGGTACTTTCTTT
CDR3 protein: CASSIEGRGTFF

J gene: TRBJ2-7
D gene: -
clone size: -
V gene: TRBV7-8
CDR3 DNA: TGTGCCAGCAGCTTAGGCCCTAACTATTACGAGCAGTACTTC
CDR3 protein: CASSLGPNYYEQYF

J gene: TRBJ1-6
D gene: -
clone size: -
V gene: TRBV7-2
CDR3 DNA: TGTGCCAGCAGCCACCGATCCACAGGGTCCTATAATTCACCCCTCCACTTT
CDR3 protein: CASSHRSTGSYNSPLHF

J gene: TRBJ1-2
D gene: -
clone size: -
V gene: TRBV30
CDR3 DNA: TGTGCCTGGGGCCTGATAGAAAACTATGGCTACACCTTC
CDR3 protein: CAWGLIENYGYTF

J gene: TRBJ2-4
D gene: -
clone size: once
V gene: TRBV3-1/TRBV3-2
CDR3 DNA: TGTGCCAGCAGCCCATCGGTTGATTTGTCTGTGGACATTCAGTACTTC
CDR3 protein: CASSPSVDLSVDIQYF

J gene: TRBJ1-2
D gene: -
clone size: -
V gene: TRBV27
CDR3 DNA: TGTGCCACCTCTCCGGTGCTCAGAGGTGGCTACACCTTC
CDR3 protein: CATSPVLRGGYTF

J gene: TRBJ2-6
D gene: -
clone size: -
V gene: TRBV5-8
CDR3 DNA: TGTGCCAGCAGCTTGGCATCTGGGGCCAACGTCCTGACTTTC
CDR3 protein: CASSLASGANVLTF

J gene: TRBJ2-3
D gene: TRBD1
clone size: -
V gene: TRBV5-1
CDR3 DNA: TGCGCCAGCAGCCGTTGGGACAGGGGGCTTGGAGATACGCAGTATTTT
CDR3 protein: CASSRWDRGLGDTQYF

J gene: TRBJ2-2
D gene: TRBD2
clone size: -
V gene: TRBV27
CDR3 DNA: TGTGCCAGCAGTTTCCCCGCCGGGACTAAGAACACCGGGGAGCTGTTTTTT
CDR3 protein: CASSFPAGTKNTGELFF

J gene: TRBJ2-3
D gene: TRBD1
clone size: -
V gene: TRBV13
CDR3 DNA: TGTGCCAGCAGCTTAAAAGGGGCAGGGGGAGGCACAGATACGCAGTATTTT
CDR3 protein: CASSLKGAGGGTDTQYF

J gene: TRBJ1-5
D gene: -
clone size: -
V gene: TRBV2
CDR3 DNA: TGTGCCAGCAGTGAAGGGGTCCGACTAGGCAAGCCCCAGCATTTT
CDR3 protein: CASSEGVRLGKPQHF

J gene: TRBJ2-1
D gene: -
clone size: -
V gene: TRBV7-9
CDR3 DNA: TGTGCCAGCAGCATGCGCCGGGTAGGAGAGGGCAATGAGCAGTTCTTC
CDR3 protein: CASSMRRVGEGNEQFF

J gene: TRBJ2-1
D gene: TRBD1
clone size: once
V gene: TRBV19
CDR3 DNA: TGTGCCAGTAGTGCGGGGACAGGATACAATGAGCAGTTCTTC
CDR3 protein: CASSAGTGYNEQFF

J gene: TRBJ1-4
D gene: TRBD1
clone size: -
V gene: TRBV5-4
CDR3 DNA: TGTGCCAGCAGCTTCACCGGGACAGGGGATGAAAAACTGTTTTTT
CDR3 protein: CASSFTGTGDEKLFF

J gene: TRBJ2-1
D gene: TRBD2
clone size: -
V gene: TRBV6-5
CDR3 DNA: TGTGCCAGCAGTAGGACACTAGCGGGCAATGAGCAGTTCTTC
CDR3 protein: CASSRTLAGNEQFF

J gene: TRBJ1-1
D gene: TRBD1
clone size: -
V gene: TRBV6-5
CDR3 DNA: TGTGCCAGCAGAAACAGGGGGCCGGGGACTGAAGCTTTCTTT
CDR3 protein: CASRNRGPGTEAFF

J gene: TRBJ1-1
D gene: -
clone size: few
V gene: TRBV7-6
CDR3 DNA: TGTGCCAGCAGCTTAGTGGCAGGGGTCTCGGACACTGAAGCTTTCTTT
CDR3 protein: CASSLVAGVSDTEAFF

J gene: TRBJ2-7
D gene: -
clone size: -
V gene: TRBV2
CDR3 DNA: TGTGCCAGCAGTGACAGGGTCCTGGACGAGCAGTACTTC
CDR3 protein: CASSDRVLDEQYF

J gene: TRBJ2-1
D gene: TRBD2
clone size: -
V gene: TRBV5-1
CDR3 DNA: TGCGCCAGCAGCTTGGCAGCGGGACCAATAAATGAGCAGTTCTTC
CDR3 protein: CASSLAAGPINEQFF

J gene: TRBJ2-3
D gene: TRBD2
clone size: -
V gene: TRBV5-6
CDR3 DNA: TGTGCCAGCAGCTTGGTACAGAGCGGGAGTTTAACAGATACGCAGTATTTT
CDR3 protein: CASSLVQSGSLTDTQYF

J gene: TRBJ1-2
D gene: TRBD1
clone size: -
V gene: TRBV7-3
CDR3 DNA: TGTGCCAGCAGCCCGACAGGGGACTATGGCTACACCTTC
CDR3 protein: CASSPTGDYGYTF